The entry that follows covers one T cell receptor beta chain sequence. Antigen unknown. The source of the sample is a study of graft-versus-host responses after intestinal transplantation. Study at large: Each patient got anti-thymocyte globulin induction, then tacrolimus and steroids for around three years.

Produced via immunoSEQ multiplex PCR; TCRdb's table is partial and in-frame only. The top ten hold approximately 0.39% of the sample, which has tens of thousands of clones, approximately 80% seen once. The V gene's germline CDR1 is SGHNT and CDR2 YENEEA. Trimming cost V 5 bases and J 5 bases; bases outside gene matches: 9. The CDR3 extends over 15 amino acids. Study-wide results and caveats: In recipient marrow, GvH clones were found, and some appeared first in ileum or blood.

The chain carries TRBV11-3 and TRBJ2-5, with 9 bases that match TRBD2. The clonotype comes from a human donor who was the organ donor for an intestinal transplant. Sample: unstimulated CD4+ T cells sorted from spleen or lymph node cells, taken before transplant. CDR3 amino acids: CASSQRGVKGETQYF. CDR3 bases: TGTGCCAGCAGCCAGCGGGGGGTAAAAGGGGAGACCCAGTACTTC.